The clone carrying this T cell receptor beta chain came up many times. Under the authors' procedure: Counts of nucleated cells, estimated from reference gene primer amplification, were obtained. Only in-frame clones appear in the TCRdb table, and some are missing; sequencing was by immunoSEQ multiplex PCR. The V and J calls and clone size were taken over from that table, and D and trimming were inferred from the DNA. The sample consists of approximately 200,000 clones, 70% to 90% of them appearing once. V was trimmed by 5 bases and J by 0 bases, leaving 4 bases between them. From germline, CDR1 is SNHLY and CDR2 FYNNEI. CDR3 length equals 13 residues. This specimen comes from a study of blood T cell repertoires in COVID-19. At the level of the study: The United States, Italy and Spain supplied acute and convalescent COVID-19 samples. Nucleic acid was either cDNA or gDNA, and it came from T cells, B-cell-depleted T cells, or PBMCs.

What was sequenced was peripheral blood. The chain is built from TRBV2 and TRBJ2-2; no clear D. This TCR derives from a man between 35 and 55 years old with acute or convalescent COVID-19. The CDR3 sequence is CASSSSNTGELFF. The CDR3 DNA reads TGTGCCAGCAGTTCCTCGAACACCGGGGAGCTGTTTTTT.